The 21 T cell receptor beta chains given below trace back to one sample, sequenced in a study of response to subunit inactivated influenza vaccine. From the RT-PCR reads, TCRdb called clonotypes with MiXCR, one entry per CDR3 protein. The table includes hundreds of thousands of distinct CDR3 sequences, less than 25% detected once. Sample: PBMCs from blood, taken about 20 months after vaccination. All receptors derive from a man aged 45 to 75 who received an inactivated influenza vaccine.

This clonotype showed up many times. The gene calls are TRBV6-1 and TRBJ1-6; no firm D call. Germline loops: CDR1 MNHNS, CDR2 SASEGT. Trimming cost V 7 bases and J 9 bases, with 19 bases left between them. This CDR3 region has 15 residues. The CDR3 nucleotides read TGTGCCAGCACCGACAAGGGTACAATAGGTTCACCCCTCCACTTT. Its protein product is CASTDKGTIGSPLHF.

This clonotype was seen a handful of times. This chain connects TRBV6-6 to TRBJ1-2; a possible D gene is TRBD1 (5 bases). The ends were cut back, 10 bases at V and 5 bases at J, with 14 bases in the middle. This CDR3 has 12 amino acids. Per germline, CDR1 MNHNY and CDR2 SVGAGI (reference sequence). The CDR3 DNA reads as TGTGCCACCTCCAGGGACGGATATGGCTACACCTTC. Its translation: CATSRDGYGYTF.

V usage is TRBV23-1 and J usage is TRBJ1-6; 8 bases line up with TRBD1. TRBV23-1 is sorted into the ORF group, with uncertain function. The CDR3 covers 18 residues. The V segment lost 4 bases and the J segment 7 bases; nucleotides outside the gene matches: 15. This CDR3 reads CASSPCLLRTGINSPLHF. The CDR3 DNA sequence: TGCGCCAGCAGTCCCTGCCTCCTTAGGACAGGGATCAATTCACCCCTCCACTTT.

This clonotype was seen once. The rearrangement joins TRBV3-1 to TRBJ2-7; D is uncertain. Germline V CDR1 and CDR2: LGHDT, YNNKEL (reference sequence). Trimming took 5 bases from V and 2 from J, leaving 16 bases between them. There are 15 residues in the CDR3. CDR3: CASSDTYSRTYEQYF. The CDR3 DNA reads TGTGCCAGCAGCGACACTTATTCCCGGACCTACGAGCAGTACTTC.

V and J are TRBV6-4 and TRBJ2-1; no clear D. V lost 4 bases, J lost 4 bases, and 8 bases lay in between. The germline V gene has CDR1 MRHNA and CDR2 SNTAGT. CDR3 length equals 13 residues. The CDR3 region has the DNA TGTGCCAGCAGTGTTGGGGTTTACAATGAGCAGTTCTTC. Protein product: CASSVGVYNEQFF.

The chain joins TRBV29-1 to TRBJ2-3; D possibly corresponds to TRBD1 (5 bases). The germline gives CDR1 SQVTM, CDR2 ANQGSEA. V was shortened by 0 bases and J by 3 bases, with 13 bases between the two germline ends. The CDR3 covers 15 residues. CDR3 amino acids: CSVEDPRVETDTQYF. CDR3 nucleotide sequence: TGCAGCGTTGAAGACCCCAGGGTAGAAACAGATACGCAGTATTTT.

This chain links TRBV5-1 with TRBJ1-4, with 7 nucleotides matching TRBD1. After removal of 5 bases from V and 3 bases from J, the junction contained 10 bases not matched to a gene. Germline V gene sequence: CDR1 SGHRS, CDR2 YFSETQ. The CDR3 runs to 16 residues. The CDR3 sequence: CASRTQTGAANEKLFF. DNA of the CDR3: TGCGCCAGCAGAACCCAAACAGGGGCGGCTAATGAAAAACTGTTTTTT.

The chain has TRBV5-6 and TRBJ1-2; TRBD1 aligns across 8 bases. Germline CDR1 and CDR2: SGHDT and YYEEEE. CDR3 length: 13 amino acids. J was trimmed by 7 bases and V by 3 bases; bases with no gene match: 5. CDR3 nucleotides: TGTGCCAGCAGCTCCCCAGGGGGCACTGGCTACACCTTC. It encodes CASSSPGGTGYTF. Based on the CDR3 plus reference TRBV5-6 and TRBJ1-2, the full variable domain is DAGVTQSPTHLIKTRGQQVTLRCSPKSGHDTVSWYQQALGQGPQFIFQYYEEEERQRGNFPDRFSGHQFPNYSSELNVNALLLGDSALYLCASSSPGGTGYTFGSGTRLTVV.

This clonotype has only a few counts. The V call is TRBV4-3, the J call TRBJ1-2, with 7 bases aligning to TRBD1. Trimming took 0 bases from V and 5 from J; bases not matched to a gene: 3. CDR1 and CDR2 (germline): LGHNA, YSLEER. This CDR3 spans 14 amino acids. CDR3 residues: CASSQDLGQYGYTF. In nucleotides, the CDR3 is TGCGCCAGCAGCCAAGATCTGGGACAGTATGGCTACACCTTC.

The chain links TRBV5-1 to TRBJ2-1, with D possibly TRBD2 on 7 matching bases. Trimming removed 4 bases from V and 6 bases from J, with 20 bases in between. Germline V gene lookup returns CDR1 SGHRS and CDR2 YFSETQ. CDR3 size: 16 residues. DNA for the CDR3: TGCGCCAGCAGCCCAGGTGGGTGGGGGGGCATCAATGAGCAGTTCTTC. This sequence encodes CASSPGGWGGINEQFF.

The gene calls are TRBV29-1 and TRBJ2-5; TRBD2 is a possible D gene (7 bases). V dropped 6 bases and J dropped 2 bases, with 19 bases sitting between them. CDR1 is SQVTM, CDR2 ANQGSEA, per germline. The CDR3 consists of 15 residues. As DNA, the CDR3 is TGCAGCGTCAGGATGGGAGGGGGACCGCAAGAGACCCAGTACTTC. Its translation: CSVRMGGGPQETQYF.

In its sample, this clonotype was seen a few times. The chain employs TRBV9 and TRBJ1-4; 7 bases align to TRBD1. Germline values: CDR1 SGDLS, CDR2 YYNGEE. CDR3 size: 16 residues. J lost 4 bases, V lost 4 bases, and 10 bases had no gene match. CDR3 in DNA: TGTGCCAGCAGCCCGGACAGGTTAGGGATTAATGAAAAACTGTTTTTT. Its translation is CASSPDRLGINEKLFF.

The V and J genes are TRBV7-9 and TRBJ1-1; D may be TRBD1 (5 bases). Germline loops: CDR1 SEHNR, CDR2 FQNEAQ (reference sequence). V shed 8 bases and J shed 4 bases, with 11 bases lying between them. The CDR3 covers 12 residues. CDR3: CASQGEGTEAFF. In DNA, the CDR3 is TGTGCCAGCCAGGGCGAGGGCACTGAAGCTTTCTTT.

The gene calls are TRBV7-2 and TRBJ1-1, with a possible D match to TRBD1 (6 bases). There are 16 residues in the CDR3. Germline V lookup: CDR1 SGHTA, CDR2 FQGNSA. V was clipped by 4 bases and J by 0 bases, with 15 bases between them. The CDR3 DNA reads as TGTGCCAGCAGCTCAACAGGGCTTGGGATGAACACTGAAGCTTTCTTT. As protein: CASSSTGLGMNTEAFF. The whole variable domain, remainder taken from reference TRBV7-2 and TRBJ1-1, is GAGVSQSPSNKVTEKGKDVELRCDPISGHTALYWYRQSLGQGLEFLIYFQGNSAPDKSGLPSDRFSAERTGGSVSTLTIQRTQQEDSAVYLCASSSTGLGMNTEAFFGQGTRLTVV.

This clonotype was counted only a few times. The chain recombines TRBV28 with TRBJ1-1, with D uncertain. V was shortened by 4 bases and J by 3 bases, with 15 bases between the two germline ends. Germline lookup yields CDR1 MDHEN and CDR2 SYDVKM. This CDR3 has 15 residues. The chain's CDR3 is CASSYWTRLDTEAFF. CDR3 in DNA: TGTGCCAGCAGTTACTGGACCCGGCTGGACACTGAAGCTTTCTTT.

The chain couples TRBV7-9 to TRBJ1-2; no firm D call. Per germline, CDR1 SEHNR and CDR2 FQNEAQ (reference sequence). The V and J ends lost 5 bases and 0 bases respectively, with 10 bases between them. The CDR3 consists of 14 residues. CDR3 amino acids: CASSRENPNYGYTF. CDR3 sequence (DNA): TGTGCCAGCAGCCGAGAAAATCCTAACTATGGCTACACCTTC.

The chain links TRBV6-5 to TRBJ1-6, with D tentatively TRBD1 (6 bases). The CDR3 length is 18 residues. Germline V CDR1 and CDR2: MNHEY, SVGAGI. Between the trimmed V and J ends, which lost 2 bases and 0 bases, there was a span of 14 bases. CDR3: CASSYAGGTSSYNSPLHF. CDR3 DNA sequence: TGTGCCAGCAGTTACGCCGGGGGCACCAGCTCCTATAATTCACCCCTCCACTTT.

The chain's CDR3 is CASSQGVEQYF. CDR3 DNA: TGTGCCAGCAGCCAGGGTGTAGAGCAGTACTTC. The genes are TRBV7-2 and TRBJ2-7; the D gene is possibly TRBD1 (5 bases). Germline V gene lookup returns CDR1 SGHTA and CDR2 FQGNSA. With 5 bases removed from V and 7 bases from J, the gap between germline ends came to 9 bases. The CDR3 totals 11 residues.

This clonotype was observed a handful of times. The CDR3 DNA sequence: TGCGCCAGCAGCACCCGGACAGGGGGGGTGAACACTGAAGCTTTCTTT. It translates to CASSTRTGGVNTEAFF. The chain recombines TRBV5-1 with TRBJ1-1, with 10 positions matching TRBD1. With V trimmed by 4 bases and J by 0 bases, 6 bases remained unmatched. This CDR3 region has 16 residues. From germline, CDR1 is SGHRS and CDR2 YFSETQ.

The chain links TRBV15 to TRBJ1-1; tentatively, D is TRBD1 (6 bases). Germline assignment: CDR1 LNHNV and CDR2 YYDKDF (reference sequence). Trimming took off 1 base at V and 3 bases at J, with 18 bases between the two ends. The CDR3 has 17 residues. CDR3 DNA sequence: TGTGCCACCAGCAGAGGTCTTCCTCTCAGGGGACACACTGAAGCTTTCTTT. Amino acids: CATSRGLPLRGHTEAFF.

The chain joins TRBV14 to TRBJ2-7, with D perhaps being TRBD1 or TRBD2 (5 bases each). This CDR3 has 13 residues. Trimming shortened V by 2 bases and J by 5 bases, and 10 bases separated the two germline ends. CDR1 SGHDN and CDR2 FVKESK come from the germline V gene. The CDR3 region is CASSQRRGHEQYF. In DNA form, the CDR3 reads TGTGCCAGCAGCCAACGCCGGGGCCACGAGCAGTACTTC.